The 25 T cell receptor beta chains reported below all come from one sample, sequenced in a study of blood T cell repertoires in COVID-19. TCRdb's table, derived via immunoSEQ multiplex PCR, lists solely in-frame clones and lacks some. Seen here are about 160,000 clones, about 80% observed once, and the top ten hold approximately 21%. Sequenced sample: peripheral blood. The receptors come from a woman of 80 years or more with acute or convalescent COVID-19.

The rearrangement links TRBV28 to TRBJ2-3, with 7 bases aligning to TRBD2. Germline V gives CDR1 MDHEN, CDR2 SYDVKM. Losses at the gene ends were 3 bases for V and 0 bases for J; bases not matched to a gene: 3. There are 15 residues in the CDR3. The CDR3 DNA reads as TGTGCCAGCAGTTTCGGGGGGAAGAGCACAGATACGCAGTATTTT. Translation: CASSFGGKSTDTQYF.

The genes are TRBV29-1 and TRBJ2-2; 12 bases map to TRBD2. Germline lookup yields CDR1 SQVTM and CDR2 ANQGSEA. V gave up 2 bases and J gave up 7 bases; unmatched junction bases: 5. The CDR3 runs 15 residues. Written as DNA, the CDR3 is TGCAGCGTTGAAAAAGGACTAGCGGGATTCGGGGAGCTGTTTTTT. Translating it yields CSVEKGLAGFGELFF.

The chain joins TRBV7-8 to TRBJ1-1; 10 nucleotides align to TRBD1. This CDR3 has 14 residues. The V gene end was trimmed by 5 bases and the J gene end by 6 bases; junction bases not matched to a gene: 6. Germline V CDR1 and CDR2: SGHVS, FQNEAQ. The chain's CDR3 is CASSVGQGIAEAFF. Here the CDR3 DNA reads TGTGCCAGCAGCGTGGGACAGGGGATAGCTGAAGCTTTCTTT.

The rearrangement joins TRBV14 to TRBJ1-2, with 9 bases lining up with TRBD1. There are 16 residues in the CDR3. J was trimmed by 6 bases and V by 3 bases; bases with no gene match: 11. CDR1 and CDR2 (germline): SGHDN, FVKESK. CDR3 bases: TGTGCCAGCAGCCACCAGGACAGGGGAGTTTTAGATGGCTACACCTTC. Residues: CASSHQDRGVLDGYTF.

The rearrangement joins TRBV5-6 to TRBJ2-1; no clear D. This CDR3 region has 11 residues. Germline values: CDR1 SGHDT, CDR2 YYEEEE. Between the trimmed V and J ends, which lost 0 bases and 14 bases, there was a span of 9 bases. CDR3 protein: CASSLASAEFF. CDR3 in DNA: TGTGCCAGCAGCTTGGCATCCGCGGAGTTCTTC. Filled out from reference TRBV5-6 and TRBJ2-1, the complete variable domain reads DAGVTQSPTHLIKTRGQQVTLRCSPKSGHDTVSWYQQALGQGPQFIFQYYEEEERQRGNFPDRFSGHQFPNYSSELNVNALLLGDSALYLCASSLASAEFFGPGTRLTVL.

This clone has a single count. This rearrangement joins TRBV29-1 to TRBJ2-5; 10 bases line up with TRBD1. V dropped 2 bases and J dropped 4; count of bases not matched to a gene: 4. Germline-derived CDR1 and CDR2 are SQVTM and ANQGSEA. The CDR3 has 14 residues. The CDR3 region has the DNA TGCAGCGTTGAAAGAAGGACAGGGGGAGAGACCCAGTACTTC. Protein: CSVERRTGGETQYF.

The chain has TRBV3-1 (or the pseudogene TRBV3-2) and TRBJ2-5, with 9 bases that match TRBD2. The CDR3 loop spans 15 amino acids. CDR1 and CDR2 from the germline V gene are LGHDT and YNNKEL (reference sequence). V trimming: 1 base; J trimming: 4 bases; junction bases outside the gene matches: 4. The CDR3 region has the DNA TGTGCCAGCAGCCAAGTTGGCGGGAGGGTAGAGACCCAGTACTTC. Its protein product is CASSQVGGRVETQYF.

A word on this clone: Other DNA sequences in this sample translate to the same CDR3. The chain links TRBV6-5 to TRBJ1-1; no reliable D call. The CDR3 runs to 13 residues. With 3 bases removed from V and 2 bases from J, the gap between germline ends came to 7 bases. Germline V lookup: CDR1 MNHEY, CDR2 SVGAGI. CDR3 DNA: TGTGCCAGCAGTTATTCCACTAACACTGAAGCTTTCTTT. It translates to CASSYSTNTEAFF.

The genes are TRBV15 and TRBJ2-7, with D unresolved. The CDR3 extends over 12 amino acids. Germline V CDR1 and CDR2: LNHNV, YYDKDF (reference sequence). Trimming removed 0 bases at V and 4 bases at J, with 4 bases between. For the CDR3, the DNA is TGTGCCACCAGCAGAGATCGGTACGAGCAGTACTTC. Residues: CATSRDRYEQYF. The full variable domain, rest sourced from reference TRBV15 and TRBJ2-7, is DAMVIQNPRYQVTQFGKPVTLSCSQTLNHNVMYWYQQKSSQAPKLLFHYYDKDFNNEADTPDNFQSRRPNTSFCFLDIRSPGLGDTAMYLCATSRDRYEQYFGPGTRLTVT.

This clone has a single count. The rearrangement links TRBV19 to TRBJ1-1; D ambiguous. From germline, CDR1 is LNHDA and CDR2 SQIVND (reference sequence). V was clipped by 1 base and J by 7 bases, with 10 bases between them. CDR3 length: 13 amino acids. This CDR3 reads CASSIGEYYEAFF. CDR3 nucleotides: TGTGCCAGTAGTATAGGAGAGTATTATGAAGCTTTCTTT.

The chain links TRBV5-1 to TRBJ1-2; perhaps TRBD1 as D (5 bases). This CDR3 has 15 amino acids. Trimming cost V 0 bases and J 2 bases, with 11 bases left between them. In germline, CDR1 is SGHRS, CDR2 YFSETQ. The CDR3 region is CASSLEGRFNYGYTF. DNA for the CDR3: TGCGCCAGCAGCTTGGAGGGGCGTTTCAACTATGGCTACACCTTC.

The gene calls are TRBV6-5 and TRBJ1-5; D call uncertain. The V end was cut by 2 bases, the J end by 0 bases, with 8 bases between. CDR3 length equals 15 residues. CDR1 and CDR2 (germline): MNHEY, SVGAGI. The chain's CDR3 is CASSYDGNSNQPQHF. DNA of the CDR3: TGTGCCAGCAGTTACGACGGGAATAGCAATCAGCCCCAGCATTTT.

The gene calls are TRBV7-9 and TRBJ2-7; 7 bases are shared with TRBD2. The germline gives CDR1 SEHNR, CDR2 FQNEAQ (reference sequence). The length of the CDR3 is 15 residues. V lost 5 bases, J lost 0 bases, and 7 bases stayed unmatched. Here the CDR3 reads CASSPSGTTSYEQYF. CDR3 sequence (DNA): TGTGCCAGCAGCCCGAGCGGGACCACCTCCTACGAGCAGTACTTC.

The chain joins TRBV19 to TRBJ2-2; 8 bases agree with TRBD1. The CDR3 runs 14 residues. The ends lost 7 bases at V and 7 bases at J; junction bases unmatched: 8. CDR1 and CDR2 (germline): LNHDA, SQIVND (reference sequence). The CDR3 DNA reads as TGTGCCAGTACCAGGACAGGGAGTGGCGGGGAGCTGTTTTTT. This codes for CASTRTGSGGELFF.

This rearrangement joins TRBV4-1 to TRBJ1-1, with D tentatively TRBD1 (6 bases). The length of the CDR3 is 17 residues. The germline gives CDR1 MGHRA, CDR2 YSYEKL. Trimming cost V 5 bases and J 0 bases, with 19 bases left between them. CDR3 bases: TGCGCCAGCAGCAGAAAGGGGGACTACGAGATGAACACTGAAGCTTTCTTT. Residues: CASSRKGDYEMNTEAFF.

The rearrangement uses TRBV11-3 and TRBJ1-1, with 8 bases identical to TRBD1. The germline V gene encodes CDR1 SGHNT and CDR2 YENEEA. The ends lost 4 bases at V and 5 bases at J; junction bases unmatched: 3. The CDR3 runs to 13 residues. The chain's CDR3 is CASSSDRGTEAFF. For the CDR3, the DNA is TGTGCCAGCAGCTCAGACAGGGGTACTGAAGCTTTCTTT.

The chain joins TRBV6-5 to TRBJ1-5; 7 nucleotides align to TRBD1. The CDR3 contains 15 residues. Germline trimming cut 10 bases from V and 7 bases from J; bases unmatched to any gene: 16. Germline assignment: CDR1 MNHEY and CDR2 SVGAGI. As DNA, the CDR3 is TGTGCCACCAAAAGATCGGGACAGCTCGAACAGCCCCAGCATTTT. It is translated as CATKRSGQLEQPQHF.

V usage is TRBV27 and J usage is TRBJ2-2; 8 bases line up with TRBD2. Trimming removed 2 bases from V and 6 bases from J; junction bases left unmatched: 2. Looked up from germline, CDR1 is MNHEY and CDR2 is SMNVEV (reference sequence). The CDR3 has 14 residues. DNA of the CDR3: TGTGCCAGCAGTTTAACGGGAGGGGCCGGGGAGCTGTTTTTT. Residues: CASSLTGGAGELFF.

The genes are TRBV18 and TRBJ2-5; no clear D gene. Germline V gene lookup returns CDR1 KGHSH and CDR2 LQKENI. V was clipped by 5 bases and J by 5 bases, with 12 bases between them. The CDR3 totals 13 residues. The CDR3 region has the DNA TGTGCCAGCTCAACGGTTTGGAGCGAGACCCAGTACTTC. Amino acids: CASSTVWSETQYF.

V usage is TRBV5-4 and J usage is TRBJ1-2, with 7 positions matching TRBD1. CDR3 length equals 14 residues. V lost 2 bases and J lost 8; bases outside the gene matches: 9. Germline V gene data show CDR1 as SGHNT and CDR2 as YYREEE (reference sequence). The CDR3 spells CASSFGRGQEGYTF. Written as DNA, the CDR3 is TGTGCCAGCAGCTTCGGAAGGGGGCAGGAGGGCTACACCTTC.

The chain combines TRBV6-5 with TRBJ1-2; D might be TRBD1 (6 bases). Trimming cost V 10 bases and J 3 bases, with 21 bases left between them. The CDR3 consists of 15 residues. From germline, CDR1 is MNHEY and CDR2 SVGAGI. The CDR3 sequence is CATPGQSDWYYGYTF. DNA of the CDR3: TGTGCCACCCCGGGACAAAGTGACTGGTACTATGGCTACACCTTC.

The chain links TRBV11-3 to TRBJ2-3; no clear D gene. There are 13 residues in the CDR3. V was pared by 1 base and J by 5 bases, with 7 bases between. From germline, CDR1 is SGHNT and CDR2 YENEEA. CDR3 amino acids: CASSLGRLDTQYF. DNA of the CDR3: TGTGCCAGCAGCTTAGGCAGATTAGATACGCAGTATTTT.

This chain links TRBV5-1 with TRBJ2-3, with a possible D match to TRBD1 (6 bases). Germline assignment: CDR1 SGHRS and CDR2 YFSETQ. V shed 0 bases and J shed 4 bases, with 6 bases lying between them. The CDR3 is made up of 13 amino acids. CDR3 loop: CASSLAGADTQYF. In DNA, the CDR3 is TGCGCCAGCAGCTTGGCAGGGGCAGATACGCAGTATTTT.

This clone has only one observation. Other DNA sequences in this sample translate to the same CDR3. The rearrangement joins TRBV6-5 to TRBJ2-2; tentatively, D is TRBD1 (6 bases). The CDR3 has 15 amino acids. From germline, CDR1 is MNHEY and CDR2 SVGAGI. V shed 0 bases and J shed 1 base, with 6 bases lying between them. The CDR3 DNA reads as TGTGCCAGCAGTTACTCGACAGGGAACACCGGGGAGCTGTTTTTT. As protein: CASSYSTGNTGELFF.

The V gene is TRBV10-2, the J gene TRBJ2-6; tentative D call: TRBD2 (5 bases). CDR1 is WSHSY, CDR2 SAAADI, per germline. This CDR3 region has 20 residues. V shed 0 bases and J shed 4 bases, with 22 bases lying between them. CDR3: CASSESTGWTLGLGANVLTF. The CDR3 DNA is TGCGCCAGCAGTGAGTCGACGGGGTGGACGCTGGGTTTAGGGGCCAACGTCCTGACTTTC.